The 14 T cell receptor beta chains listed next were all sequenced from one sample in a study of T cells in localized non-small cell lung cancer. Sequencing used immunoSEQ multiplex PCR; TCRdb keeps in-frame clones, though not all of them. The profile shows 35,000 or so clones, roughly 90% of them singletons. Sequenced here: peripheral blood, sampled before any cancer treatment. Source of these receptors: a man between 40 and 69 years old with stage I lung adenocarcinoma.

The chain carries TRBV7-8 and TRBJ2-3; 10 bases fit TRBD2. CDR3 length: 16 residues. CDR1 is SGHVS, CDR2 FQNEAQ, per germline. V shed 2 bases, J shed 4 bases, and the junction held 6 bases outside the gene matches. CDR3 residues: CASSLQSGGAADTQYF. The CDR3 DNA reads TGTGCCAGCAGCTTACAGAGCGGGGGGGCCGCAGATACGCAGTATTTT.

The rearrangement uses TRBV11-2 and TRBJ2-1, with D perhaps given as TRBD1 or TRBD2 (6 bases each). Between the trimmed V and J ends, which lost 0 bases and 2 bases, there was a span of 11 bases. CDR1 and CDR2 from the germline V gene are SGHAT and FQNNGV. CDR3 length: 16 residues. This CDR3 reads CASSLDLGGTYNEQFF. CDR3 DNA sequence: TGTGCCAGCAGCTTAGACCTAGGGGGGACCTACAATGAGCAGTTCTTC.

The rearrangement links TRBV2 to TRBJ1-5; D is uncertain. Trimming shortened V by 1 base and J by 2 bases, and 3 bases separated the two germline ends. Germline lookup yields CDR1 SNHLY and CDR2 FYNNEI. The CDR3 runs 13 residues. In DNA, the CDR3 is TGTGCCAGCAGTGAAGGGGGCAATCAGCCCCAGCATTTT. Translation: CASSEGGNQPQHF.

The chain employs TRBV15 and TRBJ2-7; TRBD1 matches 9 bases. The CDR3 extends over 14 amino acids. Trimming at V came to 3 bases and at J to 2 bases, leaving 2 bases not matched to a gene. CDR1 and CDR2 from the germline V gene are LNHNV and YYDKDF (reference sequence). The DNA for the CDR3 is TGTGCCACCAGCAGGGACAGGGGTGCCTACGAGCAGTACTTC. It codes for CATSRDRGAYEQYF.

This clone was detected only a few times. The chain links TRBV5-6 to TRBJ2-5, with 8 bases lining up with TRBD1. The CDR3 length is 14 residues. Losses at the gene ends were 2 bases for V and 5 bases for J; bases not matched to a gene: 5. Per germline, CDR1 SGHDT and CDR2 YYEEEE. The CDR3 nucleotides are TGTGCCAGCAGCTTCCCAGGGGGCTCGGAGACCCAGTACTTC. As protein: CASSFPGGSETQYF.

The chain is built from TRBV5-1 and TRBJ2-3; perhaps TRBD1 as D (5 bases). The CDR3 is 14 amino acids. V was pared by 4 bases and J by 6 bases, with 15 bases between. CDR1 is SGHRS and CDR2 is YFSETQ in the germline V gene. The DNA of the CDR3 is TGCGCCAGCAGCCACAGGTCCAGCAGTGATACGCAGTATTTT. Translating gives CASSHRSSSDTQYF.

The chain recombines TRBV6-5 with TRBJ2-5; the D gene is possibly TRBD2 (6 bases). The better agreement between TRBJ2-7 and the DNA end casts doubt on the J call. This CDR3 contains 14 residues. Germline values: CDR1 MNHEY, CDR2 SVGAGI. CDR3 sequence reads: CASSYSGGIYEQYF. In DNA form, the CDR3 reads TGTGCCAGCAGTTACTCGGGGGGAATCTACGAGCAGTACTTC.

V and J are TRBV10-3 and TRBJ2-7; D possibly corresponds to TRBD1 (5 bases). The CDR3 sequence is 13 residues long. Trimming cost V 8 bases and J 3 bases, with 14 bases left between them. Germline V lookup: CDR1 ENHRY, CDR2 SYGVKD. The CDR3 region has the DNA TGTGCCATCCAACCCTTCGACAGCTACGAGCAGTACTTC. Amino acids: CAIQPFDSYEQYF.

This clone was seen just once. The rearrangement joins TRBV5-1 to TRBJ2-3; 9 bases line up with TRBD1. The CDR3 spans 18 residues. The ends lost 4 bases at V and 5 bases at J; junction bases unmatched: 17. CDR1 SGHRS and CDR2 YFSETQ come from the germline V gene. CDR3 in DNA: TGCGCCAGCAGCCCCAGGGTGGTCGGACAGGGGACGCGAGATACGCAGTATTTT. The encoded protein is CASSPRVVGQGTRDTQYF.

The chain employs TRBV6-1 and TRBJ2-1; D is uncertain. Trimming stripped 1 base from V and 2 bases from J, with 9 bases between. Germline V gene data show CDR1 as MNHNS and CDR2 as SASEGT. There are 15 residues in the CDR3. As DNA, the CDR3 is TGTGCCAGCAGTGAAGGCAGCTCCGCCTACAATGAGCAGTTCTTC. It yields the protein CASSEGSSAYNEQFF.

The chain joins TRBV5-6 to TRBJ1-2; no clear D gene. V was clipped by 0 bases and J by 0 bases, with 9 bases between them. This CDR3 is 15 amino acids long. The germline V gene encodes CDR1 SGHDT and CDR2 YYEEEE. In DNA form, the CDR3 reads TGTGCCAGCAGCTTGGATTTCAGTACTAACTATGGCTACACCTTC. Translating it yields CASSLDFSTNYGYTF.

This clone is a singleton in its sample. V usage is TRBV9 and J usage is TRBJ1-6, with D unresolved. The germline CDR1 and CDR2 sequences are SGDLS and YYNGEE. V was pared by 0 bases and J by 6 bases, with 10 bases between. This CDR3 is built from 15 residues. The CDR3 nucleotides are TGTGCCAGCAGCGTAGCCCCAGCTGGTAATTCACCCCTCCACTTT. Protein sequence: CASSVAPAGNSPLHF.

The chain employs TRBV6-6 and TRBJ2-1, with TRBD2 matching over 7 bases. Trimming removed 4 bases from V and 8 bases from J; junction bases left unmatched: 11. Germline CDR1 reads MNHNY; CDR2 reads SVGAGI (reference sequence). This CDR3 has 15 residues. CDR3 nucleotide sequence: TGTGCCAGCAGTTCCAGGAGCGGGGCGAGTGATGAGCAGTTCTTC. It is translated as CASSSRSGASDEQFF.

This clone appeared once. The genes are TRBV6-1 and TRBJ1-2, with a weak D call TRBD1 (5 bases). The CDR3 is made up of 16 amino acids. V was trimmed by 4 bases and J by 1 base, leaving 16 bases between them. The V gene's germline CDR1 is MNHNS and CDR2 SASEGT. CDR3 nucleotide sequence: TGTGCCAGCAGTGGCCGGAGACAGACCTTTAACTATGGCTACACCTTC. It specifies CASSGRRQTFNYGYTF.